The table lists the clone carrying this T cell receptor beta chain with a few counts. In the original processing: The authors estimated nucleated cell counts from reference gene primer amplification. Method: immunoSEQ multiplex PCR; TCRdb's copy keeps in-frame clones and lacks some. The V and J calls and clone size come from that table; D and trimming were worked out from the DNA. Of about 200,000 clones listed, roughly nine tenths are singletons. CDR1 SNHLY and CDR2 FYNNEI come from the germline V gene. CDR3 size: 15 residues. V dropped 5 bases and J dropped 3; count of bases not matched to a gene: 7. This specimen comes from a study of blood T cell repertoires in COVID-19. Study-wide context: Material from acute and convalescent COVID-19 was sourced from the United States, Italy and Spain. The analysed material was cDNA or gDNA that came from T cells, B-cell-depleted T cells, or PBMCs.

V and J are TRBV2 and TRBJ2-1, with 7 bases lining up with TRBD1. Sequencing was done on a sample of peripheral blood. This sequence originates from a man aged 55 to 69 with active or convalescent COVID-19. The CDR3 protein is CASSPDRANYNEQFF. As DNA, the CDR3 is TGTGCCAGCAGTCCAGACAGGGCCAACTACAATGAGCAGTTCTTC. The full variable domain, with the rest looked up from reference TRBV2 and TRBJ2-1, is EPEVTQTPSHQVTQMGQEVILRCVPISNHLYFYWYRQILGQKVEFLVSFYNNEISEKSEIFDDQFSVERPDGSNFTLKIRSTKLEDSAMYFCASSPDRANYNEQFFGPGTRLTVL.